The T cell receptor (beta chain) described here comes from a study of blood T cell repertoires in COVID-19. Authors' data handling: Reference gene primer amplification in the assay estimated nucleated cell counts. Method: immunoSEQ multiplex PCR; TCRdb's copy keeps in-frame clones and lacks some. The D gene and trimming were derived from the DNA, and the V and J assignments and clone size from that table. The sample yields roughly 400,000 clones, approximately 90% seen once. Trimming took 5 bases from V and 4 from J, leaving 16 bases between them. The CDR3 sequence is 15 residues long. Germline-derived CDR1 and CDR2 are SGHTA and FQGTGA. The age range of participants was about 18 to 100 years, with residence in about 25 US areas. All recovered Cohort 3 donors got two negative PCRs, got clearance, or saw symptom resolution.

The clonotype originates from a woman between 50 and 59 years old who had recovered from COVID-19. The sequencing input was PBMCs or T cells enriched from blood (not recorded which). This chain joins TRBV7-3 and TRBJ2-3; D is possibly TRBD2 (6 bases). The CDR3 reads CASSPSGGRADTQYF. The CDR3 coding sequence is TGTGCCAGCAGCCCCTCCGGGGGTAGGGCAGATACGCAGTATTTT.